This passage covers 28 T cell receptor beta chains from one sample sequenced in a study of T cell repertoires in cytomegalovirus infection. For these TCRs, the target antigens are not known. TCRdb passed the reads through MiXCR, listing each CDR3 protein once. Among roughly 500,000 distinct CDR3 sequences listed, roughly a third were seen once. The specimen was cultured PBMCs, collected from culture after CMV antigen stimulation. These receptors originate from a human donor in good health (CMV status not recorded). Some clones in this sample may be carry-over from other donors' samples.

The chain has TRBV28 and TRBJ1-4, with 10 positions matching TRBD1. V dropped 5 bases and J dropped 6; count of bases not matched to a gene: 6. CDR1 is MDHEN and CDR2 is SYDVKM in the germline V gene. The CDR3 has 15 amino acids. CDR3 region: CASSRETGGDEKLFF. In DNA, the CDR3 is TGTGCCAGCAGTCGGGAGACAGGGGGCGATGAAAAACTGTTTTTT.

This sequence joins TRBV7-9 and TRBJ2-7; 7 nucleotides line up with TRBD2. The germline V gene has CDR1 SEHNR and CDR2 FQNEAQ (reference sequence). With V trimmed by 1 base and J by 5 bases, 5 bases remained unmatched. The CDR3 contains 14 residues. The CDR3 protein is CASSLVGDYHEQYF. The CDR3 coding sequence is TGTGCCAGCAGCTTAGTTGGGGACTATCACGAGCAGTACTTC.

The V and J genes are TRBV19 and TRBJ1-4; a weak D match, TRBD1 (5 bases). The CDR3 totals 16 residues. CDR1 is LNHDA, CDR2 SQIVND, per germline (reference sequence). Trimming removed 4 bases from V and 8 bases from J, with 20 bases in between. As DNA, the CDR3 is TGTGCCAGTAGTACCGTAACGACCGGGACGAGCGAAAAACTGTTTTTT. This sequence encodes CASSTVTTGTSEKLFF.

J is TRBJ2-5 and V is TRBV7-6; 11 positions agree with TRBD1. V lost 4 bases, J lost 5 bases, and 6 bases stayed unmatched. CDR1 is SGHVS, CDR2 FNYEAQ, per germline. The CDR3 covers 15 residues. The CDR3 loop reads CASSWTGGGTETQYF. DNA for the CDR3: TGTGCCAGCAGCTGGACAGGGGGCGGTACCGAGACCCAGTACTTC.

Remarks on this clonotype: Compared with germline, one end of the junction differs, possibly owing to a read error. The chain carries TRBV7-7 and TRBJ2-1; weak D call: TRBD1 (6 bases). This CDR3 spans 16 amino acids. From germline, CDR1 is SSHAT and CDR2 FNYEAQ (reference sequence). CDR3 residues: CASSPQQGAKTNEQFF. The DNA of the CDR3 is TGTGCTAGCAGCCCCCAACAGGGTGCGAAAACCAATGAGCAGTTCTTC.

The V call is TRBV20-1, the J call TRBJ2-3, with D perhaps matching TRBD1 (6 bases). This CDR3 contains 12 residues. Germline V gene lookup returns CDR1 DFQATT and CDR2 SNEGSKA (reference sequence). V lost 2 bases and J 11 bases, leaving 14 bases between the germline ends. For the CDR3, the DNA is TGCAGTGCTAGACGACAGGACCATAAGCAGTATTTT. It yields the protein CSARRQDHKQYF.

This clonotype was detected only once. The chain employs TRBV3-1 and TRBJ1-5; perhaps TRBD1 as D (5 bases). This CDR3 comprises 15 residues. Trimming left V 1 base short and J 7 bases short, with 14 bases between. The germline gives CDR1 LGHDT, CDR2 YNNKEL (reference sequence). The chain's CDR3 is CASSQGISEGQPQHF. Written as DNA, the CDR3 is TGTGCCAGCAGCCAAGGGATATCCGAGGGGCAGCCCCAGCATTTT.

In this sample, this clonotype turned up a few times. The rearrangement joins TRBV19 to TRBJ2-7; unclear D gene. In germline, CDR1 is LNHDA, CDR2 SQIVND (reference sequence). Trimming removed 3 bases at V and 4 bases at J, with 16 bases between. The CDR3 totals 15 residues. CDR3 residues: CASSIGRLGGYEQYF. The CDR3 DNA is TGTGCCAGTAGTATTGGACGGTTAGGTGGGTACGAGCAGTACTTC.

This clonotype was seen many times. This rearrangement joins TRBV7-2 to TRBJ1-2; D call uncertain. CDR1 is SGHTA, CDR2 FQGNSA, per germline. The V gene lost 5 bases and the J gene lost 4 bases, with 14 bases spanning the gap. CDR3 size: 14 residues. The CDR3 DNA reads TGTGCCAGCAGCCAAACTGGGCGGTTCTATGGCTACACCTTC. Translated: CASSQTGRFYGYTF.

The chain uses TRBV6-5 and TRBJ2-2, with 9 bases that match TRBD2. The CDR3 spans 18 residues. Germline V gene data show CDR1 as MNHEY and CDR2 as SVGAGI. With V trimmed by 3 bases and J by 2 bases, 10 bases remained unmatched. The CDR3 nucleotides are TGTGCCAGCAGTTATCAATCTGCGGGAGGGGTAAACACCGGGGAGCTGTTTTTT. Its protein product is CASSYQSAGGVNTGELFF.

The CDR3 reads CASSPERNQQFF. In DNA, the CDR3 is TGTGCCAGCAGCCCCGAGCGGAACCAGCAGTTCTTC. V and J are TRBV7-2 and TRBJ2-1; D might be TRBD2 (5 bases). The V gene lost 5 bases and the J gene lost 11 bases, with 13 bases spanning the gap. The CDR3 sequence is 12 residues long. Germline CDR1 and CDR2: SGHTA and FQGNSA.

V is TRBV7-2 and J is TRBJ1-6, with TRBD1 as a possible D gene (5 bases). Per germline, CDR1 SGHTA and CDR2 FQGNSA. Trimming stripped 2 bases from V and 10 bases from J, with 12 bases between. This CDR3 region has 14 residues. The DNA of the CDR3 is TGTGCCAGCAGCTTACTGCAGGGCGGCTCACCCCTCCACTTT. Its protein product is CASSLLQGGSPLHF. The full variable domain, its missing parts supplied by reference TRBV7-2 and TRBJ1-6, is GAGVSQSPSNKVTEKGKDVELRCDPISGHTALYWYRQSLGQGLEFLIYFQGNSAPDKSGLPSDRFSAERTGGSVSTLTIQRTQQEDSAVYLCASSLLQGGSPLHFGNGTRLTVT.

This clonotype was detected ten times or more. This sequence joins TRBV7-6 and TRBJ1-4, with 8 positions matching TRBD1. Losses at the gene ends were 5 bases for V and 5 bases for J; bases not matched to a gene: 7. CDR3 length: 15 amino acids. CDR1 SGHVS and CDR2 FNYEAQ come from the germline V gene. This CDR3 is CASSADRVGNEKLFF. The CDR3 coding sequence is TGTGCCAGCAGCGCGGACAGGGTTGGGAATGAAAAACTGTTTTTT. Combining the CDR3 with reference TRBV7-6 and TRBJ1-4 gives the whole variable domain GAGVSQSPRYKVTKRGQDVALRCDPISGHVSLYWYRQALGQGPEFLTYFNYEAQQDKSGLPNDRFSAERPEGSISTLTIQRTEQRDSAMYRCASSADRVGNEKLFFGSGTQLSVL.

The chain combines TRBV11-3 with TRBJ2-7, with D maybe TRBD2 (6 bases). Germline CDR1 and CDR2: SGHNT and YENEEA. The CDR3 loop spans 14 amino acids. Trimming removed 9 bases at V and 7 bases at J, with 22 bases between. The CDR3 here is CARRDACALGEQYV. The CDR3 DNA reads as TGTGCCAGGCGGGACGCGTGTGCCCTGGGGGAGCAGTACGTC.

This clonotype was recorded at least ten times. The chain uses TRBV7-6 and TRBJ1-1; 9 nucleotides agree with TRBD1. The CDR3 consists of 16 residues. With 5 bases clipped from V and 1 base from J, the junction kept 8 bases outside the gene matches. The germline CDR1 and CDR2 sequences are SGHVS and FNYEAQ. The DNA for the CDR3 is TGTGCCAGCAGCAGAGGGACAGGGTGGGCGAACACTGAAGCTTTCTTT. It is translated as CASSRGTGWANTEAFF.

The V gene is TRBV7-2, the J gene TRBJ1-1; D remains unclear. V was trimmed by 5 bases and J by 7 bases, leaving 8 bases between them. Germline CDR1 reads SGHTA; CDR2 reads FQGNSA. This CDR3 has 11 amino acids. The CDR3 bases are TGTGCCAGCAGCCTCATTGTTGAAGCTTTCTTT. Translating it yields CASSLIVEAFF.

The chain carries TRBV7-7 and TRBJ2-2, with D possibly called TRBD1 or TRBD2 (5 bases each). This CDR3 has 15 residues. The V and J ends lost 5 bases and 0 bases respectively, with 10 bases between them. Germline-derived CDR1 and CDR2 are SSHAT and FNYEAQ (reference sequence). CDR3 sequence reads: CASSPGPSNTGELFF. In DNA form, the CDR3 reads TGTGCCAGCAGCCCGGGACCATCGAACACCGGGGAGCTGTTTTTT.

Only a few counts were recorded for this clonotype. This rearrangement joins TRBV7-8 to TRBJ2-5; perhaps TRBD2 as D (6 bases). Germline CDR1 is SGHVS and CDR2 is FQNEAQ. Trimming took 1 base from V and 10 from J, leaving 13 bases between them. CDR3 length: 13 amino acids. CDR3 amino acids: CASSLVSPGDQYF. Here the CDR3 DNA reads TGTGCCAGCAGCTTAGTCTCGCCGGGGGACCAGTACTTC. Drawing the rest from reference TRBV7-8 and TRBJ2-5, the complete variable domain is GAGVSQSPRYKVAKRGQDVALRCDPISGHVSLFWYQQALGQGPEFLTYFQNEAQLDKSGLPSDRFFAERPEGSVSTLKIQRTQQEDSAVYLCASSLVSPGDQYFGPGTRLLVL.

This clonotype was recorded a few times. The chain is built from TRBV7-2 and TRBJ2-7; 8 bases are a match to TRBD1. The V segment lost 4 bases and the J segment 1 base; nucleotides outside the gene matches: 6. The CDR3 spans 15 residues. Germline V lookup: CDR1 SGHTA, CDR2 FQGNSA. The CDR3 nucleotides read TGTGCCAGCAGCTCCTCGTGGACAGGGTCCTACGAGCAGTACTTC. Its translation is CASSSSWTGSYEQYF.

The V call is TRBV12-3 or TRBV12-4, the J call TRBJ2-1, with 9 bases fitting TRBD2. V lost 2 bases, J lost 3 bases, and 5 bases stayed unmatched. CDR3 length: 16 residues. The CDR3 region has the DNA TGTGCCAGCAGTTTACGACTAGCGGAGATCTACAATGAGCAGTTCTTC. It codes for CASSLRLAEIYNEQFF.

The rearrangement links TRBV23-1 to TRBJ2-7; D gene unclear. TRBV23-1 is designated an ORF whose function remains uncertain. This CDR3 contains 10 residues. V gave up 8 bases and J gave up 9 bases, with 11 bases separating them. The CDR3 coding sequence is TGCGCCAGCGATAAGTTGGGGCAGTACTTC. Translated, it gives CASDKLGQYF.

Notes on this clonotype: Germline is not matched at one junction end, which may reflect a read error. This rearrangement joins TRBV7-2 to TRBJ1-1; D is unclear. This CDR3 contains 13 residues. Germline-derived CDR1 and CDR2 are SGHTA and FQGNSA. DNA of the CDR3: TGTGCCAACAGCCGAGGGTCTAGTACTGAAGCTTTCTTT. It encodes CANSRGSSTEAFF. The full variable domain, with the rest looked up from reference TRBV7-2 and TRBJ1-1, is GAGVSQSPSNKVTEKGKDVELRCDPISGHTALYWYRQSLGQGLEFLIYFQGNSAPDKSGLPSDRFSAERTGGSVSTLTIQRTQQEDSAVYLCANSRGSSTEAFFGQGTRLTVV.

Regarding this clonotype: One end of the junction is discordant with germline, which a read error may explain. The V gene is TRBV7-2, the J gene TRBJ1-5, with a weak D call TRBD1 (5 bases). Germline V gives CDR1 SGHTA, CDR2 FQGNSA. This CDR3 is built from 12 residues. The CDR3 DNA sequence: TGTGCCAACAGCTTTGGGGGGAAGCCCCAGCATTTT. Its translation is CANSFGGKPQHF.

Ten or more counts support this clonotype. The chain recombines TRBV7-2 with TRBJ2-7; 10 bases align to TRBD1. V was clipped by 6 bases and J by 3 bases; unmatched bases: 8. CDR3 size: 15 residues. CDR1 SGHTA and CDR2 FQGNSA come from the germline V gene. The CDR3 loop reads CASSLQGQGHYEQYF. In nucleotides, the CDR3 is TGTGCCAGCAGTTTACAGGGACAGGGGCACTACGAGCAGTACTTC.

The CDR3 sequence: CATRGQGAYNEQFF. The CDR3 nucleotides are TGTGCCACCAGGGGACAGGGGGCTTACAATGAGCAGTTCTTC. The genes are TRBV24-1 and TRBJ2-1; 12 positions agree with TRBD1. CDR3 length: 14 amino acids. Per the germline V gene, CDR1 is KGHDR and CDR2 is SFDVKD. Trimming cost V 7 bases and J 4 bases; bases outside gene matches: 1.

This clonotype was counted only a few times. The rearrangement uses TRBV2 and TRBJ2-1; 7 positions match TRBD1. The CDR3 is made up of 14 amino acids. The germline V gene has CDR1 SNHLY and CDR2 FYNNEI. The ends lost 6 bases at V and 0 bases at J; junction bases unmatched: 2. The CDR3: CASRDRPSYNEQFF. The CDR3, as DNA: TGTGCCAGCAGGGACAGGCCCTCCTACAATGAGCAGTTCTTC.

The rearrangement uses TRBV6-2 or TRBV6-3 and TRBJ2-7, with 8 bases matching TRBD1. V shed 5 bases, J shed 2 bases, and the junction held 5 bases outside the gene matches. The CDR3 is 14 amino acids. Germline V gene data show CDR1 as MNHEY and CDR2 as SVGEGT. The CDR3 loop is CASSDRGLTYEQYV. The CDR3 nucleotides are TGTGCCAGCAGTGACAGGGGATTGACCTACGAGCAGTACGTC.

This chain joins TRBV6-2 or TRBV6-3 and TRBJ1-4; D uncertain. This CDR3 is 14 amino acids long. From germline, CDR1 is MNHEY and CDR2 SVGEGT. Trimming left V 2 bases short and J 3 bases short, with 7 bases between. CDR3 in DNA: TGTGCCAGCAGTTACATCGGGGCTAATGAAAAACTGTTTTTT. This sequence encodes CASSYIGANEKLFF.